Listed here are 3 T cell receptor beta chains from one sample, sequenced in a study of blood T cell repertoires in COVID-19. Clones were sequenced by immunoSEQ multiplex PCR, and TCRdb holds only the in-frame ones, with some missing. The table shows more than 200,000 clones, with around 84% occurring only once. Material: peripheral blood. These receptors originate from a woman aged 40 to 50 who had recovered from COVID-19.

This clone was counted a few times. The V and J genes are TRBV6-5 and TRBJ2-7; 12 nucleotides agree with TRBD1. After removal of 5 bases from V and 7 bases from J, the junction contained 9 bases not matched to a gene. Germline V CDR1 and CDR2: MNHEY, SVGAGI. This CDR3 region has 15 residues. CDR3: CASSQPGQGAGEQYF. The CDR3 coding sequence is TGTGCCAGCAGTCAACCGGGACAGGGGGCGGGAGAGCAGTACTTC.

The V and J genes are TRBV30 and TRBJ1-2, with D perhaps TRBD1 (6 bases). Germline assignment: CDR1 GTSNPN and CDR2 SVGIG (reference sequence). The CDR3 length is 13 residues. V lost 4 bases and J 4 bases, leaving 13 bases between the germline ends. The CDR3 loop is CAWTADSLYGYTF. The CDR3 coding sequence is TGTGCCTGGACTGCGGACAGTCTCTATGGCTACACCTTC.

The sample holds a few counts of this clone. This chain joins TRBV30 and TRBJ1-2; 9 bases are a match to TRBD1. This CDR3 spans 15 amino acids. Per germline, CDR1 GTSNPN and CDR2 SVGIG (reference sequence). With 3 bases clipped from V and 5 bases from J, the junction kept 10 bases outside the gene matches. CDR3 loop: CAWRLTGGMRYGYTF. The CDR3 DNA is TGTGCCTGGAGGCTAACAGGGGGCATGCGATATGGCTACACCTTC.